Below, 9 T cell receptor beta chains from the same sample are listed, as sequenced in a study of vaccination effects on CD4 cells after COVID-19. These TCRs are of unknown antigen specificity. The data were produced by immunoSEQ multiplex PCR, yet TCRdb's version contains in-frame clones alone and is incomplete. The sample has over 55,000 clones, more than 80% seen once; the top ten hold less than 3%. Pools of viral peptides were used by the ViraFEST assay to expand antigen-specific CD4+ T cells ahead of sequencing. Following 10 days of culture, CD4+ T cells were isolated. The sample was CD4+ T cells from PBMCs cultured with HCoV-229E spike peptides, taken before COVID-19 vaccination. The receptors originated from a human donor who received a COVID-19 vaccine.

This clone was recorded a few times. The chain has TRBV7-3 and TRBJ1-1; a possible D gene is TRBD1 (5 bases). There are 14 residues in the CDR3. V dropped 4 bases and J dropped 2 bases, with 11 bases sitting between them. The germline V gene has CDR1 SGHTA and CDR2 FQGTGA. The DNA of the CDR3 is TGTGCCAGCAGCTCCATTGGGGGAAACACTGAAGCTTTCTTT. It yields the protein CASSSIGGNTEAFF.

This sequence joins TRBV7-8 and TRBJ1-2; D perhaps matches TRBD1 (5 bases). The CDR3 sequence is 15 residues long. Trimming stripped 2 bases from V and 1 base from J, with 11 bases between. Germline CDR1 and CDR2: SGHVS and FQNEAQ. Written as DNA, the CDR3 is TGTGCCAGCAGCTTAAGGACCGACAGTAACTATGGCTACACCTTC. Translation: CASSLRTDSNYGYTF.

J is TRBJ2-2 and V is TRBV21-1; the table's D call, TRBD1, has no DNA check behind it. TRBV21-1 is described as a pseudogene. CDR3 length: 17 amino acids. The CDR3 sequence: CASSPQTGTGITGELFF. CDR3 in DNA: TGTGCCAGCAGCCCCCAGACCGGGACAGGCATCACCGGGGAGCTGTTTTTT.

CDR3 loop: CATSRDLGGDYNEQFF. CDR3 nucleotides: TGTGCCACCAGCAGAGATCTGGGGGGGGACTACAATGAGCAGTTCTTC. The rearrangement joins TRBV15 to TRBJ2-1; 7 nucleotides match TRBD2. This CDR3 spans 16 amino acids. Germline lookup yields CDR1 LNHNV and CDR2 YYDKDF (reference sequence). V lost 0 bases, J lost 3 bases, and 5 bases stayed unmatched.

V usage is TRBV3-1 (or the pseudogene TRBV3-2) and J usage is TRBJ1-1, with D uncertain. The CDR3 has 16 amino acids. CDR1 is LGHDT and CDR2 is YNNKEL in the germline V gene (reference sequence). Between the trimmed V and J ends, which lost 4 bases and 8 bases, there was a span of 23 bases. CDR3 sequence reads: CASSREWATPPEEAFF. CDR3 sequence (DNA): TGTGCCAGCAGCCGGGAATGGGCGACACCCCCTGAGGAAGCTTTCTTT.

There are a few counts of this clone. This rearrangement joins TRBV12-5 to TRBJ2-1; no reliable D call. V was clipped by 1 base and J by 5 bases, with 12 bases between them. The germline V gene has CDR1 LGHNT and CDR2 FRNRAP. This CDR3 is built from 15 residues. The CDR3 loop reads CASGLGQRLHNEQFF. For the CDR3, the DNA is TGTGCTAGTGGTTTGGGACAAAGACTCCACAATGAGCAGTTCTTC. The full variable domain, rest sourced from reference TRBV12-5 and TRBJ2-1, is DARVTQTPRHKVTEMGQEVTMRCQPILGHNTVFWYRQTMMQGLELLAYFRNRAPLDDSGMPKDRFSAEMPDATLATLKIQPSEPRDSAVYFCASGLGQRLHNEQFFGPGTRLTVL.

J is TRBJ2-5 and V is TRBV18; D is perhaps TRBD1 (5 bases). The length of the CDR3 is 14 residues. In germline, CDR1 is KGHSH, CDR2 LQKENI. V was cut by 6 bases and J by 3 bases, with 14 bases left in between. DNA for the CDR3: TGTGCCAGCTCTCATGGGTTGACAGAAGAGACCCAGTACTTC. It specifies CASSHGLTEETQYF.

This chain uses TRBV6-1 with TRBJ2-3, with 9 bases that match TRBD1. V lost 3 bases, J lost 4 bases, and 5 bases stayed unmatched. In germline, CDR1 is MNHNS, CDR2 SASEGT. The CDR3 covers 15 residues. The CDR3 protein is CASSDPGQGSDTQYF. The CDR3 nucleotides read TGTGCCAGCAGTGACCCGGGACAGGGTTCAGATACGCAGTATTTT.

This clone was counted only a few times. J is TRBJ1-6 and V is TRBV7-8; D not certain. This CDR3 has 14 amino acids. CDR1 is SGHVS, CDR2 FQNEAQ, per germline. V lost 1 base, J lost 10 bases, and 11 bases lay in between. CDR3 nucleotide sequence: TGTGCCAGCAGCTTAGTTGTCGTGGGGTCACCCCTCCACTTT. Its protein product is CASSLVVVGSPLHF.